This entry is about one T cell receptor (beta chain). The antigen remains undetermined. cDNA synthesis used the whole RNA isolate, giving expressed TCRB sequences. Profiling relied on immunoSEQ multiplex PCR, and the TCRdb table lists in-frame clones only, not all of them. This sample has 400,000 to 500,000 clones; roughly 14% occur once, and the top ten carry roughly 0.033%. Sorting of CD4+ naive, central memory, regulatory and stem cell-like memory cells was performed via CD45RO/CCR7/CD25/CD127/CD95/CD27. This entry belongs to a study of beta chain features in type 1 diabetes. Broader study findings: For TCRB rearrangement, an influence of HLA type remained unresolved here.

Trimming took 2 bases from V and 4 from J; bases not matched to a gene: 7. CDR1 is KGHSH, CDR2 LQKENI, per germline. The CDR3 covers 16 residues. Sequenced: naive CD4+ T cells from blood. This sequence joins TRBV18 and TRBJ2-3; TRBD2 agrees at 9 bases. This receptor was obtained from a man aged 25-40 years in good health. DNA for the CDR3: TGTGCCAGCTCACCAATTCAGCGGGGGGTACCAGATACGCAGTATTTT. It specifies CASSPIQRGVPDTQYF.